This TCR beta chain originates from a study of OX40 agonist ivuxolimab in advanced cancers. The germline CDR1 and CDR2 sequences are LGHNA and YSLEER. This CDR3 spans 17 amino acids. V lost 3 bases and J 0 bases, leaving 15 bases between the germline ends. Sequenced by immunoSEQ multiplex PCR; TCRdb stores in-frame clones only, minus some. Of about 19,000 clones in the sample, 78% are singletons; the top ten hold roughly 30%. The V and J genes are TRBV4-3 and TRBJ2-1; D is perhaps TRBD1 (6 bases). The clonotype was recovered from an adult with an advanced solid tumor such as melanoma, head and neck, liver or kidney cancer. This sample comprised CD4+ or CD8+ T cells sorted from blood, obtained in a trial of the OX40 agonist ivuxolimab. CDR3 nucleotides: TGCGCCAGCAGCCACGCCTCGGGACAAAGCTCCTACAATGAGCAGTTCTTC. Residues: CASSHASGQSSYNEQFF.